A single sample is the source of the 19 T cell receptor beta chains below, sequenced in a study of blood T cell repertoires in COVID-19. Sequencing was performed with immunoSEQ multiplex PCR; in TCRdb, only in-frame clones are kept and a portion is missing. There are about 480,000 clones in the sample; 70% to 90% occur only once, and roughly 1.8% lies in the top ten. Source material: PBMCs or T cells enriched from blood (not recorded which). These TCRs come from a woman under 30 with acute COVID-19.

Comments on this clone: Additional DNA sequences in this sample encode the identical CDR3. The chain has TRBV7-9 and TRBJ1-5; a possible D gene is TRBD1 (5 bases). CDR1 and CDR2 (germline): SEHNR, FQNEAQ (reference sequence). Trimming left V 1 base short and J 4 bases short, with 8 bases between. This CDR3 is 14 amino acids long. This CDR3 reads CASSLGGGNQPQHF. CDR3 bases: TGTGCCAGCAGCTTAGGCGGGGGGAATCAGCCCCAGCATTTT.

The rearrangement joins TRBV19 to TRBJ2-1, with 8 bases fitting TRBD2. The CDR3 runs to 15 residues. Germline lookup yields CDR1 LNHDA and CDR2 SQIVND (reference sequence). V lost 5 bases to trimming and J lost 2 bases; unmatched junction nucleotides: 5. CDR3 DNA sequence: TGTGCCAGTAGTTTGGAGGGACTAGCCTACAATGAGCAGTTCTTC. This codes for CASSLEGLAYNEQFF. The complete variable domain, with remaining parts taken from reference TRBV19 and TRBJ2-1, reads DGGITQSPKYLFRKEGQNVTLSCEQNLNHDAMYWYRQDPGQGLRLIYYSQIVNDFQKGDIAEGYSVSREKKESFPLTVTSAQKNPTAFYLCASSLEGLAYNEQFFGPGTRLTVL.

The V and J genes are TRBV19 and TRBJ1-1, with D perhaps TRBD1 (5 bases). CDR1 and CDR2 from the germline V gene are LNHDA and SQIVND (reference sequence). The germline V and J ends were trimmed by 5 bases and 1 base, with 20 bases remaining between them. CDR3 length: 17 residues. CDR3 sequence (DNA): TGTGCCAGTAGTCCAACCCCCCGGGAGGGGAGGAACACTGAAGCTTTCTTT. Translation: CASSPTPREGRNTEAFF.

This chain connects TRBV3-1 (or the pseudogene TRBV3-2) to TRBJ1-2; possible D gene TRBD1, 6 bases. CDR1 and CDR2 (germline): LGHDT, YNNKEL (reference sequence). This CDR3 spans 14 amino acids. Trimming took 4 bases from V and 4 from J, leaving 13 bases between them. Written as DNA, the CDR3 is TGTGCCAGCAGCCCCCTTTCAGGGGCCTATGGCTACACCTTC. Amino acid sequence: CASSPLSGAYGYTF.

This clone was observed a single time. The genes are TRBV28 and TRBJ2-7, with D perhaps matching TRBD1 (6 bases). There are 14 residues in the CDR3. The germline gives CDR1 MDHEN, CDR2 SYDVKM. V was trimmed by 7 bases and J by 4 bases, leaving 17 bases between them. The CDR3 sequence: CASIAGDKHYEQYF. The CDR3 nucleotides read TGTGCCAGCATTGCAGGGGACAAACATTACGAGCAGTACTTC.

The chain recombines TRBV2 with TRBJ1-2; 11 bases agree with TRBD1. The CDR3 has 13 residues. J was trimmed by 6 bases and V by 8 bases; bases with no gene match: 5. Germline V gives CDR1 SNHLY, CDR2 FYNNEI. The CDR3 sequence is CASVRDRGDGYTF. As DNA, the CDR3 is TGTGCCAGCGTTCGGGACAGGGGGGATGGCTACACCTTC.

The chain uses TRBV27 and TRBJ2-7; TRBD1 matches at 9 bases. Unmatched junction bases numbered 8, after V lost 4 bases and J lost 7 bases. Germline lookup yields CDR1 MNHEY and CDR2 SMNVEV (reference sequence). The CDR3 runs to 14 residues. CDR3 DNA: TGTGCCAGCAGTTGGCGGGACAGGGTGGGGGAGCAGTACTTC. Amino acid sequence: CASSWRDRVGEQYF.

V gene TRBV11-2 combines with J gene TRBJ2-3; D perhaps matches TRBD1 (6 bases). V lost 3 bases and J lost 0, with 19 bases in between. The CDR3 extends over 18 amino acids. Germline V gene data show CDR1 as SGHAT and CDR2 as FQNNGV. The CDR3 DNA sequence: TGTGCCAGCAGCTTCAGGTGGCAGGGGCTACCTAGCACAGATACGCAGTATTTT. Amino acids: CASSFRWQGLPSTDTQYF.

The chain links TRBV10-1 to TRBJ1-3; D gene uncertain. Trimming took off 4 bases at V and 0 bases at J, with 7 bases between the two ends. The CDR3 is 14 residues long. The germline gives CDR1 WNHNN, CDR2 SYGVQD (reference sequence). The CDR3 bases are TGCGCCAGCAGTGGGTCCAGCTCTGGAAACACCATATATTTT. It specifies CASSGSSSGNTIYF.

The CDR3 reads CASSFIGDSPLHF. The CDR3 DNA is TGTGCCAGCAGTTTCATCGGGGATTCACCCCTCCACTTT. J is TRBJ1-6 and V is TRBV28, with D unclear. CDR3 length: 13 residues. Trimming stripped 3 bases from V and 8 bases from J, with 8 bases between. Germline CDR1 MDHEN, CDR2 SYDVKM.

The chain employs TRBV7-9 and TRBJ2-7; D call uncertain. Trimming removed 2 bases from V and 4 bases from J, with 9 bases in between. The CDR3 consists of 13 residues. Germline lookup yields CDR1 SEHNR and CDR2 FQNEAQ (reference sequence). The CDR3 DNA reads TGTGCCAGCAGCTTATTAAAGGAGTACGAGCAGTACTTC. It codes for CASSLLKEYEQYF. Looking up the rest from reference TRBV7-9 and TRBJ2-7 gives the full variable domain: DTGVSQNPRHKITKRGQNVTFRCDPISEHNRLYWYRQTLGQGPEFLTYFQNEAQLEKSRLLSDRFSAERPKGSFSTLEIQRTEQGDSAMYLCASSLLKEYEQYFGPGTRLTVT.

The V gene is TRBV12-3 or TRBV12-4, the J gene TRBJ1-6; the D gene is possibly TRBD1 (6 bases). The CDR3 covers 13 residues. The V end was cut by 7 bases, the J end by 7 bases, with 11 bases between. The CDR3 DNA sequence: TGTGCCAGCACCCCGGACAGAAATTCACCCCTCCACTTT. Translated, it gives CASTPDRNSPLHF.

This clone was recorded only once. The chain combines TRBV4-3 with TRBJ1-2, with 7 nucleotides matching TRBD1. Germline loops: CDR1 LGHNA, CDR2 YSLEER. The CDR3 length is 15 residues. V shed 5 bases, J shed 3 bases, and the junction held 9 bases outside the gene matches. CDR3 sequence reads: CASSVGVGGDYGYTF. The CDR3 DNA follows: TGCGCCAGCAGCGTAGGTGTAGGGGGCGACTATGGCTACACCTTC.

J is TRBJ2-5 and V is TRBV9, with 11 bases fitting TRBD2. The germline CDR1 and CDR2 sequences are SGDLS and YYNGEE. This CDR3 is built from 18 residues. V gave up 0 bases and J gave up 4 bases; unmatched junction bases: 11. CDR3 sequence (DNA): TGTGCCAGCAGCGTAGCACTAGCGGGAGATGGCTGGGGAGAGACCCAGTACTTC. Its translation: CASSVALAGDGWGETQYF.

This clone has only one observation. The CDR3 is CASSDTAIYGYTF. CDR3 DNA: TGTGCCAGCAGTGATACAGCAATCTATGGCTACACCTTC. The chain has TRBV28 and TRBJ1-2; D is ambiguous. CDR3 size: 13 residues. V shed 5 bases and J shed 4 bases, with 11 bases lying between them. Germline V gene sequence: CDR1 MDHEN, CDR2 SYDVKM.

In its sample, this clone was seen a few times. CDR3 protein: CASSLGVYEQFF. In nucleotides, the CDR3 is TGTGCCAGCAGCTTAGGTGTCTACGAGCAGTTCTTC. The rearrangement links TRBV7-2 to TRBJ2-1; D remains unclear. Per germline, CDR1 SGHTA and CDR2 FQGNSA. The CDR3 has 12 residues. The germline V and J ends were trimmed by 1 base and 10 bases, with 8 bases remaining between them.

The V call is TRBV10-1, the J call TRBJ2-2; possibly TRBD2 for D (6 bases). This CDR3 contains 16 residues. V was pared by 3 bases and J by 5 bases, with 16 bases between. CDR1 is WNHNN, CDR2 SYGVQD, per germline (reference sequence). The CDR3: CASSDRGQGGTGELFF. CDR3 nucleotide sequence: TGCGCCAGCAGTGATCGGGGCCAGGGAGGAACCGGGGAGCTGTTTTTT.

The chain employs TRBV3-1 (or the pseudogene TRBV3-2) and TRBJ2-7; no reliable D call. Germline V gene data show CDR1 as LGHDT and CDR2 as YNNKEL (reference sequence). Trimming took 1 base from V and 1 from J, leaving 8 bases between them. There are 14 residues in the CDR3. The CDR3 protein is CASSQGPRSYEQYF. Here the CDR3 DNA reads TGTGCCAGCAGCCAAGGTCCCAGATCCTACGAGCAGTACTTC.

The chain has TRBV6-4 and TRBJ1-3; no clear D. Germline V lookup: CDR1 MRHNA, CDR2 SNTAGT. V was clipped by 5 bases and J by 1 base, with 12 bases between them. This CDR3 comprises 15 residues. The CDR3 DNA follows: TGTGCCAGCAGTTTTGCCAGGTTTTCTGGAAACACCATATATTTT. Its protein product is CASSFARFSGNTIYF.